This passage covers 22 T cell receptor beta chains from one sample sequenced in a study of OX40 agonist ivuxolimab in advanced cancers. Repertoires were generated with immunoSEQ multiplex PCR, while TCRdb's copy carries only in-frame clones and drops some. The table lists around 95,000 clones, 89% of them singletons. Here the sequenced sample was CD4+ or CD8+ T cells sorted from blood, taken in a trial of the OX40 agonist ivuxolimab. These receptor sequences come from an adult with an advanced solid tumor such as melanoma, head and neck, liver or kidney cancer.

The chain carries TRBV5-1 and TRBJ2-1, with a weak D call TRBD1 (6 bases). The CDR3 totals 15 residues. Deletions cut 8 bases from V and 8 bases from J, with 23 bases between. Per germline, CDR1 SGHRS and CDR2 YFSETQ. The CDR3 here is CASRLGADVGHEQFF. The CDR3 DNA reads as TGCGCCAGTCGATTGGGGGCGGACGTAGGCCATGAGCAGTTCTTC.

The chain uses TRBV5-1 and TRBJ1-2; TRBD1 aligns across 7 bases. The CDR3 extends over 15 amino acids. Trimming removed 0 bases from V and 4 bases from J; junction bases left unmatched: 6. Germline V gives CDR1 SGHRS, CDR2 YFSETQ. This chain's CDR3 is CASSLDPGQSYGYTF. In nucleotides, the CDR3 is TGCGCCAGCAGCTTGGACCCGGGACAGTCCTATGGCTACACCTTC.

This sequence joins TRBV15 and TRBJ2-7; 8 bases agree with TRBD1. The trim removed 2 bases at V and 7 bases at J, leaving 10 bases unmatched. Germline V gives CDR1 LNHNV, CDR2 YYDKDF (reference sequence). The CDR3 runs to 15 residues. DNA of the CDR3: TGTGCCACCAGCAGACCCGGACAGGGATTAAGGGAGCAGTACTTC. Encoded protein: CATSRPGQGLREQYF.

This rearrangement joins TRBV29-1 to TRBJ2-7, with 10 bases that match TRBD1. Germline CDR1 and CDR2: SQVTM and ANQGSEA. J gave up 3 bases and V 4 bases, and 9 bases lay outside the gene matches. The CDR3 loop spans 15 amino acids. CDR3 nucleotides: TGCAGCGTTGGCTCGGGACAGGGGACATACTACGAGCAGTACTTC. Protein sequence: CSVGSGQGTYYEQYF.

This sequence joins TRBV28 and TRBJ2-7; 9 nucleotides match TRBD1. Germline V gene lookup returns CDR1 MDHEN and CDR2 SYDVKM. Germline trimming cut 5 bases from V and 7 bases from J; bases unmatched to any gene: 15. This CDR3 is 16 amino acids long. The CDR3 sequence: CASSPVDRGSLGEQYF. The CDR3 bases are TGTGCCAGCAGTCCCGTAGACAGGGGGTCCCTGGGAGAGCAGTACTTC.

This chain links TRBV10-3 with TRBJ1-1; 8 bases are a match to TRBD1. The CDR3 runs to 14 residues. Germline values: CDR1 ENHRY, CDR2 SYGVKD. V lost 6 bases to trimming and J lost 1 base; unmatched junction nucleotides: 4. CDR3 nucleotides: TGTGCCATCAGAGCCGGGACAGGGAACACTGAAGCTTTCTTT. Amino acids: CAIRAGTGNTEAFF.

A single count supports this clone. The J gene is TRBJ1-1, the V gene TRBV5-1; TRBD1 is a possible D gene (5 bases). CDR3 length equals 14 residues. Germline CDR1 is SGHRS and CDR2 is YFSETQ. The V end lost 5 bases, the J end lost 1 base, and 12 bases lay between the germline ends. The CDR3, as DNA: TGCGCCAGCAGGGCCGGGGCCCCGAACACTGAAGCTTTCTTT. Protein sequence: CASRAGAPNTEAFF.

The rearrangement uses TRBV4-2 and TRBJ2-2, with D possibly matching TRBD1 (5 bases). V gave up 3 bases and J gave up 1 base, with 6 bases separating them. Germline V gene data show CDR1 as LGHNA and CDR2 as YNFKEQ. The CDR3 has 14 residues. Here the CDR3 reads CASSQTENTGELFF. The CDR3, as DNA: TGTGCCAGCAGCCAGACAGAGAACACCGGGGAGCTGTTTTTT.

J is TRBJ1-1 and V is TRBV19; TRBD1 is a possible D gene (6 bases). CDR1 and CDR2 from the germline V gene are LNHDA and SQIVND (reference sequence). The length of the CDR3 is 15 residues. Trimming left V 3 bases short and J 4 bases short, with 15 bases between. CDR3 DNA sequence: TGTGCCAGTAGTATCCCTCGGGGAGGGGGCACTGAAGCTTTCTTT. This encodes CASSIPRGGGTEAFF.

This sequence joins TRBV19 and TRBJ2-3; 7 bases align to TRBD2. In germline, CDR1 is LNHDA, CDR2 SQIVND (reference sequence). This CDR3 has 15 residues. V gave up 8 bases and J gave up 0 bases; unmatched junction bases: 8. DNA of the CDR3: TGTGCCAGTGCGGGGAGGGGCCTGAGCACAGATACGCAGTATTTT. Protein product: CASAGRGLSTDTQYF. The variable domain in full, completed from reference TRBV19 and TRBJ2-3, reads DGGITQSPKYLFRKEGQNVTLSCEQNLNHDAMYWYRQDPGQGLRLIYYSQIVNDFQKGDIAEGYSVSREKKESFPLTVTSAQKNPTAFYLCASAGRGLSTDTQYFGPGTRLTVL.

The CDR3 nucleotides are TGTGCCAGCAGCTTAGCCCCGGGACTAGCGGGAGGAGGGGGCAATGAGCAGTTCTTC. This gives the protein CASSLAPGLAGGGGNEQFF. V gene TRBV11-2 combines with J gene TRBJ2-1; TRBD2 agrees at 15 bases. Trimming took 1 base from V and 6 from J; bases not matched to a gene: 10. This CDR3 has 19 amino acids. Germline lookup yields CDR1 SGHAT and CDR2 FQNNGV. Full variable domain (remainder filled in from reference TRBV11-2 and TRBJ2-1): EAGVAQSPRYKIIEKRQSVAFWCNPISGHATLYWYQQILGQGPKLLIQFQNNGVVDDSQLPKDRFSAERLKGVDSTLKIQPAKLEDSAVYLCASSLAPGLAGGGGNEQFFGPGTRLTVL.

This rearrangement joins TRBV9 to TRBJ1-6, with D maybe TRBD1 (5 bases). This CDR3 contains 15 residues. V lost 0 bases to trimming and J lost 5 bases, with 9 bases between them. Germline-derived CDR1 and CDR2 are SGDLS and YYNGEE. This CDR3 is CASSVVAGNNSPLHF. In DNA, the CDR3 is TGTGCCAGCAGCGTAGTCGCAGGGAATAATTCACCCCTCCACTTT.

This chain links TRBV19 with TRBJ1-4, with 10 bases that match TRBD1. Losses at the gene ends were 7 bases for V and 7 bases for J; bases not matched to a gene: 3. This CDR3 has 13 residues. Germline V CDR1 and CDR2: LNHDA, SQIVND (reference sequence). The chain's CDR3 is CASTWTGGEKLFF. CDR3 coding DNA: TGTGCCAGTACGTGGACAGGGGGTGAAAAACTGTTTTTT.

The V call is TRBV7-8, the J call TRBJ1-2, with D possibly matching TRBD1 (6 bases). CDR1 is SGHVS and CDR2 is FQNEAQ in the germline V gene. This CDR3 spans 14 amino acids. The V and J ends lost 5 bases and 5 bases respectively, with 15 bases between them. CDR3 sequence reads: CASSPGDRRYGYTF. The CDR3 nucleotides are TGTGCCAGCAGCCCAGGGGACCGTCGATATGGCTACACCTTC.

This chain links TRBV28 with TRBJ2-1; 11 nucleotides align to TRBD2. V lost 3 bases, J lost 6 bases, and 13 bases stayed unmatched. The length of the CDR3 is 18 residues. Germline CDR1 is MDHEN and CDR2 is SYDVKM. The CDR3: CASSLYRSGRARGNEQFF. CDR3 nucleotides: TGTGCCAGCAGTTTGTACCGTAGCGGGAGGGCCCGAGGCAATGAGCAGTTCTTC.

The CDR3 DNA follows: TGCGCCAGCAGCTTCACCCCAGGGGGAGGTTATGGCTACACCTTC. Its protein product is CASSFTPGGGYGYTF. This chain connects TRBV5-1 to TRBJ1-2; TRBD1 aligns across 7 bases. The J segment lost 5 bases and the V segment lost 2 bases, leaving 9 bases of the junction unmatched. The length of the CDR3 is 15 residues. Germline V gives CDR1 SGHRS, CDR2 YFSETQ.

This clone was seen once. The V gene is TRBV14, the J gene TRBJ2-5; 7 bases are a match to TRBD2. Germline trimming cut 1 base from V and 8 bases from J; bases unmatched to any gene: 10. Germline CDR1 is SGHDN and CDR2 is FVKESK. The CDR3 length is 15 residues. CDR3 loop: CASSQVFSGQGTQYF. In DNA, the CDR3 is TGTGCCAGCAGCCAAGTATTTAGCGGGCAAGGAACCCAGTACTTC. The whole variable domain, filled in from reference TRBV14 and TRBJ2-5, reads EAGVTQFPSHSVIEKGQTVTLRCDPISGHDNLYWYRRVMGKEIKFLLHFVKESKQDESGMPNNRFLAERTGGTYSTLKVQPAELEDSGVYFCASSQVFSGQGTQYFGPGTRLLVL.

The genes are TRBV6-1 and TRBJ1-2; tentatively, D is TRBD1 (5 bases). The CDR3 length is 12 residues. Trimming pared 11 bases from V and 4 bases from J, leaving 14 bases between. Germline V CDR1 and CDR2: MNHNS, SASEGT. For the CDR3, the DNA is TGTGCCCTCCTGGGGCTACCCTATGGCTACACCTTC. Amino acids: CALLGLPYGYTF.

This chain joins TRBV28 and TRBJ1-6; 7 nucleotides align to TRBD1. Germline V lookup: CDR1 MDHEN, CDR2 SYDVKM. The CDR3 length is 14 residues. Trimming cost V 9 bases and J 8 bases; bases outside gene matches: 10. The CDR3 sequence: CASRAGTDYSPLHF. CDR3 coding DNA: TGTGCCAGTCGAGCCGGGACAGATTATTCACCCCTCCACTTT.

Here the CDR3 reads CASSLGRGQGSGNTIYF. CDR3 DNA sequence: TGCGCCAGCAGCTTGGGGAGGGGGCAAGGCTCTGGAAACACCATATATTTT. V and J are TRBV5-1 and TRBJ1-3, with 7 bases matching TRBD1. The germline CDR1 and CDR2 sequences are SGHRS and YFSETQ. The CDR3 has 17 residues. Trimming cost V 0 bases and J 0 bases; bases outside gene matches: 6.

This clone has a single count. The CDR3 sequence: CASSNSRRTEAFF. DNA for the CDR3: TGCGCCAGCAGCAACTCCCGGCGGACTGAAGCTTTCTTT. The chain combines TRBV5-1 with TRBJ1-1; no definite D call. The CDR3 has 13 residues. The V end was cut by 4 bases, the J end by 5 bases, with 12 bases between. From germline, CDR1 is SGHRS and CDR2 YFSETQ.

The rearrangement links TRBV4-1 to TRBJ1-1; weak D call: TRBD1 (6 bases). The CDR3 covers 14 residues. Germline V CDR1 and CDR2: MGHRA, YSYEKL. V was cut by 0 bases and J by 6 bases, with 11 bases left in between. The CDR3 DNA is TGCGCCAGCAGCCAAGAAGGGGGTACGTCTGAAGCTTTCTTT. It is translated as CASSQEGGTSEAFF.